Sequencing of this T cell receptor beta chain was carried out in a study of T cell responses to AZD1222 COVID-19 vaccine. Points from the study as a whole: It was only after the peak T cell response that any repertoires were sampled.

Per germline, CDR1 LGHNT and CDR2 FRNRAP. The CDR3 is 12 residues long. A remark on this clone: Its target is not known. A junction boundary mismatches the germline segment, possibly from a read error.

Repertoires were generated with immunoSEQ multiplex PCR, while TCRdb's copy carries only in-frame clones and drops some. Among about 96,000 clones listed, approximately 90% were seen once. The chain uses TRBV12-5 and TRBJ2-7; D may correspond to TRBD1 or TRBD2 (5 bases each). This receptor was obtained from an adult in good health. The sample was peripheral blood, taken on day 0 of AZD1222 vaccination. CDR3 protein: CASGLDIRDVFF. CDR3 bases: TGTGCTAGTGGTTTGGACATCCGGGACGTCTTCTTC.